What follows are 23 T cell receptor beta chains derived from one specimen sequenced in a study of T cell responses to AZD1222 COVID-19 vaccine. Using immunoSEQ multiplex PCR, the repertoire was profiled, and TCRdb retains in-frame clones only, with some absent. The sample yields approximately 100,000 clones, 85% to 90% seen once. The sample here was peripheral blood, taken on day 0 of AZD1222 vaccination. Receptor source: an adult in good health.

V is TRBV7-2 and J is TRBJ2-7; 7 positions match TRBD1. The CDR3 contains 14 residues. Germline CDR1 is SGHTA and CDR2 is FQGNSA. V dropped 5 bases and J dropped 1; count of bases not matched to a gene: 5. CDR3 sequence (DNA): TGTGCCAGCAGCATATTGACAGGGTCCTACGAGCAGTACTTC. Protein sequence: CASSILTGSYEQYF. The whole variable domain, filled in from reference TRBV7-2 and TRBJ2-7, reads GAGVSQSPSNKVTEKGKDVELRCDPISGHTALYWYRQSLGQGLEFLIYFQGNSAPDKSGLPSDRFSAERTGGSVSTLTIQRTQQEDSAVYLCASSILTGSYEQYFGPGTRLTVT.

This chain uses TRBV7-9 with TRBJ1-4, with D possibly TRBD1 on 6 matching bases. The CDR3 sequence is 14 residues long. Looked up from germline, CDR1 is SEHNR and CDR2 is FQNEAQ (reference sequence). V was cut by 4 bases and J by 4 bases, with 10 bases left in between. In nucleotides, the CDR3 is TGTGCCAGCAGCTCACAGGGTAATAATGAAAAACTGTTTTTT. It translates to CASSSQGNNEKLFF.

The rearrangement uses TRBV7-2 and TRBJ1-2; TRBD1 matches 9 bases. Germline trimming cut 1 base from V and 4 bases from J; bases unmatched to any gene: 7. Germline assignment: CDR1 SGHTA and CDR2 FQGNSA. This CDR3 comprises 16 residues. The CDR3 reads CASSLGLGQGGYGYTF. CDR3 in DNA: TGTGCCAGCAGCTTAGGCCTGGGACAGGGAGGCTATGGCTACACCTTC.

This chain links TRBV7-3 with TRBJ2-3; possibly TRBD2 for D (6 bases). The CDR3 runs 16 residues. Germline values: CDR1 SGHTA, CDR2 FQGTGA. Trimming left V 5 bases short and J 3 bases short, with 18 bases between. DNA of the CDR3: TGTGCCAGCAGCGCGGGCACCGCGGGGATTACAGATACGCAGTATTTT. Encoded protein: CASSAGTAGITDTQYF.

The chain is built from TRBV19 and TRBJ2-1; D gene unclear. CDR1 LNHDA and CDR2 SQIVND come from the germline V gene (reference sequence). Deletions cut 3 bases from V and 7 bases from J, with 4 bases between. The CDR3 is 11 amino acids. The CDR3 protein is CASSMPNEQFF. CDR3 nucleotides: TGTGCCAGTAGTATGCCGAATGAGCAGTTCTTC.

CDR3 coding DNA: TGTGCCAGCGGGCTAGGGGGCTCTAATCAGCCCCAGCATTTT. Protein sequence: CASGLGGSNQPQHF. The V gene is TRBV3-1 (or the pseudogene TRBV3-2), the J gene TRBJ1-5, with 7 bases fitting TRBD1. This CDR3 has 14 amino acids. Germline V gives CDR1 LGHDT, CDR2 YNNKEL (reference sequence). The trim removed 8 bases at V and 4 bases at J, leaving 8 bases unmatched.

The V and J genes are TRBV7-9 and TRBJ1-4; 9 nucleotides align to TRBD1. Germline CDR1 SEHNR, CDR2 FQNEAQ (reference sequence). Trimming removed 6 bases from V and 7 bases from J; junction bases left unmatched: 6. CDR3 size: 14 residues. The CDR3 DNA is TGTGCCAGCAGGGGTGGGACAGGGAGTGAAAAACTGTTTTTT. Translation: CASRGGTGSEKLFF.

The J gene is TRBJ2-5, the V gene TRBV5-4; TRBD2 agrees at 10 bases. The CDR3 has 15 amino acids. CDR1 is SGHNT and CDR2 is YYREEE in the germline V gene (reference sequence). Trimming cost V 5 bases and J 0 bases; bases outside gene matches: 4. DNA of the CDR3: TGTGCCAGCAGTGCGGGACTAGCGCACCAAGAGACCCAGTACTTC. It codes for CASSAGLAHQETQYF.

The chain recombines TRBV6-2 or TRBV6-3 with TRBJ1-1; 7 bases fit TRBD1. With V trimmed by 5 bases and J by 2 bases, 8 bases remained unmatched. The CDR3 has 15 residues. Germline V lookup: CDR1 MNHEY, CDR2 SVGEGT. As DNA, the CDR3 is TGTGCCAGCAGTGGCTTCGGGACAGCAAACACTGAAGCTTTCTTT. Translation: CASSGFGTANTEAFF.

This clone is a singleton in its sample. This chain connects TRBV30 to TRBJ2-7; D not resolved. Germline V gene sequence: CDR1 GTSNPN, CDR2 SVGIG (reference sequence). This CDR3 has 12 residues. Trimming took off 2 bases at V and 2 bases at J, with 7 bases between the two ends. The CDR3 loop reads CAWSFQPYEQYF. For the CDR3, the DNA is TGTGCCTGGAGTTTCCAGCCCTACGAGCAGTACTTC.

The DNA of the CDR3 is TGTGCCAGCAGCTTAGCAGGCAGCAGCTCTGGAAACACCATATATTTT. Translated: CASSLAGSSSGNTIYF. The chain couples TRBV7-2 to TRBJ1-3; unclear D gene. Germline CDR1 SGHTA, CDR2 FQGNSA. V was clipped by 0 bases and J by 0 bases, with 9 bases between them. The CDR3 contains 16 residues.

The chain uses TRBV7-3 and TRBJ1-1; D may be TRBD1 (6 bases). The CDR3 covers 14 residues. Germline V lookup: CDR1 SGHTA, CDR2 FQGTGA. Trimming stripped 5 bases from V and 3 bases from J, with 13 bases between. Written as DNA, the CDR3 is TGTGCCAGCAGCCCGACAGGAGTCGACACTGAAGCTTTCTTT. Its translation: CASSPTGVDTEAFF.

The sample holds one count of this clone. The V gene is TRBV6-2 or TRBV6-3, the J gene TRBJ1-2; the match to TRBD1 covers 9 bases. The ends lost 6 bases at V and 4 bases at J; junction bases unmatched: 3. This CDR3 has 13 amino acids. In germline, CDR1 is MNHEY, CDR2 SVGEGT. DNA for the CDR3: TGTGCCAGCAGCAAGGGACAGGGCTATGGCTACACCTTC. Translation: CASSKGQGYGYTF.

The chain joins TRBV28 to TRBJ1-6; tentative D call: TRBD1 (5 bases). This CDR3 contains 14 residues. CDR1 MDHEN and CDR2 SYDVKM come from the germline V gene. The V end lost 6 bases, the J end lost 9 bases, and 15 bases lay between the germline ends. CDR3 sequence reads: CASSLVPGPSPLHF. CDR3 nucleotide sequence: TGTGCCAGCAGCCTTGTCCCGGGACCTTCACCCCTCCACTTT.

The chain is built from TRBV4-1 and TRBJ2-7, with D uncertain. The germline V gene encodes CDR1 MGHRA and CDR2 YSYEKL. V lost 0 bases and J lost 6, with 6 bases in between. CDR3 length: 12 residues. CDR3 in amino acids: CASSQDLIEQYF. The CDR3 nucleotides read TGCGCCAGCAGCCAAGATTTGATCGAGCAGTACTTC.

The chain uses TRBV30 and TRBJ2-7; either TRBD1 or TRBD2 may fit D (6 bases each). This CDR3 region has 12 residues. Germline lookup yields CDR1 GTSNPN and CDR2 SVGIG (reference sequence). V shed 0 bases and J shed 7 bases, with 10 bases lying between them. The CDR3 protein is CAWSVRGVEQYF. CDR3 DNA: TGTGCCTGGAGTGTTAGGGGGGTTGAGCAGTACTTC.

The chain is built from TRBV18 and TRBJ1-5; no firm D call. CDR3 size: 13 residues. V was shortened by 1 base and J by 7 bases, with 8 bases between the two germline ends. CDR1 and CDR2 (germline): KGHSH, LQKENI. CDR3 residues: CASSPLQDQPQHF. The CDR3, as DNA: TGTGCCAGCTCACCACTGCAGGACCAGCCCCAGCATTTT.

The chain has TRBV24-1 and TRBJ2-7, with 7 bases matching TRBD1. This CDR3 spans 16 amino acids. V trimming: 5 bases; J trimming: 2 bases; junction bases outside the gene matches: 11. Germline V lookup: CDR1 KGHDR, CDR2 SFDVKD. CDR3: CATSGLSDRDPYEQYF. The DNA for the CDR3 is TGTGCCACCAGTGGCCTCTCTGACAGGGATCCCTACGAGCAGTACTTC.

The chain uses TRBV10-1 and TRBJ2-3; D is perhaps TRBD2 (6 bases). This CDR3 is 15 amino acids long. Germline CDR1 is WNHNN and CDR2 is SYGVQD (reference sequence). V was cut by 0 bases and J by 2 bases, with 9 bases left in between. CDR3 amino acids: CASSESGSFTDTQYF. The CDR3 DNA reads as TGCGCCAGCAGTGAGTCCGGGAGCTTCACAGATACGCAGTATTTT.

The chain employs TRBV18 and TRBJ1-4; tentatively, D is TRBD1 (6 bases). Germline CDR1 is KGHSH and CDR2 is LQKENI. This CDR3 contains 15 residues. V was clipped by 5 bases and J by 8 bases, with 18 bases between them. In DNA, the CDR3 is TGTGCCAGCTCAAGAGGGGGGGGCCTCGGCGAAAAACTGTTTTTT. This translates into CASSRGGGLGEKLFF.

V gene TRBV19 combines with J gene TRBJ1-5; possibly TRBD1 for D (5 bases). Germline values: CDR1 LNHDA, CDR2 SQIVND (reference sequence). CDR3 length: 14 residues. Trimming stripped 3 bases from V and 6 bases from J, with 12 bases between. The CDR3 DNA reads as TGTGCCAGTAGTATTGTCAGGGAAGGTCAGCCCCAGCATTTT. It encodes CASSIVREGQPQHF.

This clone has more than one count but fewer than ten. The V and J genes are TRBV16 and TRBJ1-2; D is undetermined. CDR1 is KGHSY and CDR2 is FQNENV in the germline V gene. V shed 4 bases and J shed 9 bases, with 12 bases lying between them. The CDR3 is 12 amino acids. The CDR3 sequence is CASSLTQYSYTF. The CDR3, as DNA: TGTGCCAGCAGCCTGACCCAGTATAGCTACACCTTC.

This clone was recorded once. The rearrangement joins TRBV7-9 to TRBJ1-2; tentatively, D is TRBD1 (5 bases). The ends were cut back, 5 bases at V and 6 bases at J, with 16 bases in the middle. Germline CDR1 is SEHNR and CDR2 is FQNEAQ (reference sequence). This CDR3 spans 14 amino acids. In DNA form, the CDR3 reads TGTGCCAGCAGCCCGCCGGGGGTCCCCCATGGCTACACCTTC. It encodes CASSPPGVPHGYTF.